A selection of T cell receptor beta chains follows, all from one sample in a study of beta chain features in type 1 diabetes. The protocol was immunoSEQ multiplex PCR, while the TCRdb copy is restricted to in-frame clones and leaves out a portion. The sample comprises hundreds of thousands of clones, 13% to 15% of which are singletons, and 6.7% rests with the top ten. Specimen: central memory CD4+ T cells from blood. These receptors all stem from a man aged 25 to 45 in good health. CDR3s include the opening cysteine and the closing phenylalanine or tryptophan. A D gene is named only where the DNA matches it firmly. Size values are once, few and many counts, or a class for expanded clones, and some rows have none.

TGTGCCAGCAGCTCCCAGGGTAGCGGGGGCCAACAGTACTTC	CASSSQGSGGQQYF	TRBD2	TRBJ2-4	TRBV7-9	many
TGTGCCAGCAGTTATGGGGGAGGCAATCAGCCCCAGCATTTT	CASSYGGGNQPQHF	NA	TRBJ1-5	TRBV2	NA
TGCGCCAGCAGCCAAGAAGGCAGGGCCGAGACCCAGTACTTC	CASSQEGRAETQYF	NA	TRBJ2-5	TRBV4-3	NA
TGTGCCAGCAGCCGGGACAAATCAAATTCACCCCTCCACTTT	CASSRDKSNSPLHF	NA	TRBJ1-6	TRBV7-7	NA
TGTGCCTGGAGTAAAGGAGCAACTGGGGCCAACGTCCTGACTTTC	CAWSKGATGANVLTF	NA	TRBJ2-6	TRBV30	few
TGTGCCAGCAGCGGAACCCAGGGGGGCCAAGAGACCCAGTACTTC	CASSGTQGGQETQYF	NA	TRBJ2-5	TRBV4-2	few
TGTGCCAGCAGTGAGCGGGGGATCTACAATGAGCAGTTCTTC	CASSERGIYNEQFF	TRBD2	TRBJ2-1	TRBV2	few
TGTGCCAGCAGCTTATTGACAGGCCCAGATACGCAGTATTTT	CASSLLTGPDTQYF	NA	TRBJ2-3	TRBV4-2	few
TGTGCCAGCAGCCAAGCGTCGTGGGGGGGCATTCAGTACTTC	CASSQASWGGIQYF	TRBD2	TRBJ2-4	TRBV4-2	NA
TGTGCCAGCAGCTTCGGCAAGGAGCGGGGAGGTAATGAGCAGTTCTTC	CASSFGKERGGNEQFF	TRBD2	TRBJ2-1	TRBV7-2	few
TGTGCCACCAGCAGGGACATAGCGGGAGCAGCAGATACGCAGTATTTT	CATSRDIAGAADTQYF	TRBD2	TRBJ2-3	TRBV15	NA
TGTGCCAGCAGTCCTACCCATGGGGGCGGGCTAGCCAAAAACATTCAGTACTTC	CASSPTHGGGLAKNIQYF	NA	TRBJ2-4	TRBV28	NA